This T cell receptor beta chain was sequenced during a study of blood T cell repertoires in COVID-19. On the study more broadly: Material from acute and convalescent COVID-19 was sourced from the United States, Italy and Spain. In each case, the material was cDNA or gDNA derived from T cells, B-cell-depleted T cells, or PBMCs.

Original methodology: Reference gene primers were amplified, and this amplification served to estimate nucleated cell counts. The assay was immunoSEQ multiplex PCR, and TCRdb's table has in-frame clones only and misses some. Clone size and V and J calls were adopted from that table, with D and trimming inferred from the DNA. The sample consists of 120,000 to 150,000 clones, about four fifths of them appearing once. V was pared by 8 bases and J by 5 bases, with 18 bases between. The CDR3 is 14 residues long. Germline CDR1 KGHSH, CDR2 LQKENI. Sequencing was done on a sample of peripheral blood. The receptor comes from a human donor with acute or convalescent COVID-19. The donor label of this sample is uncertain. The chain couples TRBV18 to TRBJ2-5; a possible D gene is TRBD1 (5 bases). The CDR3 DNA follows: TGTGCCAGCACCTCGGGCAGGGTGAAGGAGACCCAGTACTTC. The encoded protein is CASTSGRVKETQYF. Complete variable domain (other parts from reference TRBV18 and TRBJ2-5): NAGVMQNPRHLVRRRGQEARLRCSPMKGHSHVYWYRQLPEEGLKFMVYLQKENIIDESGMPKERFSAEFPKEGPSILRIQQVVRGDSAAYFCASTSGRVKETQYFGPGTRLLVL.